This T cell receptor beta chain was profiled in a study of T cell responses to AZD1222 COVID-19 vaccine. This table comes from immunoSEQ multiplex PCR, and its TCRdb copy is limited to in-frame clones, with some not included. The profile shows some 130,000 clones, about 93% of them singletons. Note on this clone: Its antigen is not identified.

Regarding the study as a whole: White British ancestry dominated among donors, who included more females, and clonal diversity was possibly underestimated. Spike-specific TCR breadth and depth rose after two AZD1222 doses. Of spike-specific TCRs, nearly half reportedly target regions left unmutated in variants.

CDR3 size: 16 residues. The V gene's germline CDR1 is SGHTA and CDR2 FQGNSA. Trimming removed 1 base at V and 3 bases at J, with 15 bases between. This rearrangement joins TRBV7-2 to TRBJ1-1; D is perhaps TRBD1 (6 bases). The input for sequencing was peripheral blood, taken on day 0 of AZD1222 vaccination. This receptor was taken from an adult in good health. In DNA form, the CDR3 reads TGTGCCAGCAGCTTAGGCAGGGGTGGTGCGTACACTGAAGCTTTCTTT. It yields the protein CASSLGRGGAYTEAFF.